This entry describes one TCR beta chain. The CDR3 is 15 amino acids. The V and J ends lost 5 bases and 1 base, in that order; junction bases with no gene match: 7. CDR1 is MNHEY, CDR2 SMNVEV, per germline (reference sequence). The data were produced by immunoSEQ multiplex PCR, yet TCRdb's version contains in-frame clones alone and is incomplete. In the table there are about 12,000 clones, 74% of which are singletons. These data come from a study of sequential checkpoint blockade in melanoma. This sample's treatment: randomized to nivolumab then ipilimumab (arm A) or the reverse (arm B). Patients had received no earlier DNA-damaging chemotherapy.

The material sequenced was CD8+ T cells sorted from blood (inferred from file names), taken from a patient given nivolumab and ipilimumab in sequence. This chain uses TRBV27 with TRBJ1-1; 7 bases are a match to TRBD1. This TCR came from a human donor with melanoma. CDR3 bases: TGTGCCAGCAGTGCCTACAGGGGTGCGAACACTGAAGCTTTCTTT. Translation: CASSAYRGANTEAFF.